This note documents a single T cell receptor beta chain sequence. Its antigen is still unknown. These data belong to a study of T cells expressing NK-cell markers. TCRdb re-called the 5' RACE reads and shows each CDR3 protein once, DNA omitted. The data show about 140,000 distinct CDR3 sequences, and the top ten clones hold 9% to 15%. Broader study findings: Top CD8+ clonotypes included the dominant CD3+CD56+NKG2C+ clonotypes in six donors. For four donors, these clonotypes were likewise the leading ones in the CD3+CD56-NKG2C+ fraction.

The CDR3 runs to 16 residues. Germline V gene sequence: CDR1 KGHDR, CDR2 SFDVKD. The sequencing input was blood T cells: a sorted CD56 or NKG2C T cell subset, CD4+ or CD8+ T cells, or bulk PBMC T cells (not recorded which). The rearrangement links TRBV24-1 to TRBJ2-1; TCRdb's D call of TRBD2 is untestable without DNA. The TCR sequence derives from a man younger than 30 in good health. The CDR3 is CATSITGGTSYNEQFF.